The clone carrying this T cell receptor beta chain was observed many times. What it recognizes is unknown. This sample was included in a study of T cells in Graves' hyperthyroidism and ophthalmopathy. Study-level results: Blood also held most thyroid clonotypes expanded beyond 0.001. Model-based prediction identified ophthalmopathy a median about 6.8 months prior to its onset.

Ophthalmopathy in the patients scored at least 3 on Clinical Activity Score and at least 4 on NOSPECS grade, lasting under 3 months. Patients with uncontrolled infections, other autoimmune diseases, pregnancy or lactation were excluded. The germline V gene encodes CDR1 SNHLY and CDR2 FYNNEI. The CDR3 length is 13 residues. V shed 7 bases and J shed 4 bases, with 14 bases lying between them. Researchers took RNA transcripts and amplified the TCR beta CDR3 regions from them. The primer set for the first-round RT-PCR of the TCR CDR3 was HTBI. TCRdb re-called the multiplex PCR reads with MiXCR, one entry per CDR3 protein. The table has hundreds of thousands of distinct CDR3 sequences, 11% to 15% seen once.

The rearrangement joins TRBV2 to TRBJ2-7; unclear D gene. This sequence originates from a man aged 50-60 years with Graves' ophthalmopathy. Sequencing was performed on blood. The CDR3 loop is CASTPDGVYEQYF. DNA of the CDR3: TGTGCCAGCACCCCTGATGGGGTATACGAGCAGTACTTC.